A selection of T cell receptor beta chains follows, all from one sample in a study of blood T cell repertoires in COVID-19. The repertoire was sequenced with immunoSEQ multiplex PCR; TCRdb's copy has only in-frame clones and lacks some. This sample yields a few hundred thousand clones, of which around 75% are seen a single time; approximately 5.4% belongs to the top ten. The sample comprised peripheral blood. These receptors all come from a human donor in a cohort sampled during active COVID-19. Both conserved end residues are part of each CDR3. A D gene is named only where the DNA matches it firmly. Only some rows state a clone size, as once, few, many or a class for expanded clones.

>.|TRBV30|TRBD1|TRBJ2-7
TGTGCCTGGACCCATCAGGGGGTCTCCTACGAGCAGTACTTC
CAWTHQGVSYEQYF
>.|TRBV29-1|TRBD2|TRBJ2-1
TGCAGCGCTACTAGCGGGAGGGGGAATGAGCAGTTCTTC
CSATSGRGNEQFF
>.|TRBV7-9|.|TRBJ1-2
TGTGCCAGCAGCCTTACGACAGGCTATGGCTACACCTTC
CASSLTTGYGYTF
>.|TRBV11-2|TRBD2|TRBJ2-1
TGTGCCAGCAGCTCCCGACTAGCGGGCTTCTCCATGGATGAGCAGTTCTTC
CASSSRLAGFSMDEQFF
>.|TRBV27|.|TRBJ1-4
TGTGCCAGCAGTTTAGACGGTGGGGGCATTGGTGAAAAACTGTTTTTT
CASSLDGGGIGEKLFF
>.|TRBV4-1|TRBD2|TRBJ2-7
TGCGCCAGCAGCCTCGCTAGCGGGGCGTCCTACGAGCAGTACTTC
CASSLASGASYEQYF
>.|TRBV14|.|TRBJ2-5
TGTGCCAGCAGCCAAGATTCCCACGGATCAGGCCTAAAGACCCAGTACTTC
CASSQDSHGSGLKTQYF
>.|TRBV11-2|TRBD1|TRBJ2-7
TGTGCCAGCAGCTATCCGGGACAGGGGATTGCCGAGCAGTACTTC
CASSYPGQGIAEQYF
>.|TRBV7-2|TRBD1|TRBJ2-7
TGTGCCAGCAGCGAAAGGACAGGGACTTACGAGCAGTACTTC
CASSERTGTYEQYF
>.|TRBV9|.|TRBJ2-7
TGTGCCAGCAGCGTAGGCGGGGAGAGCTCCTACGAGCAGTACTTC
CASSVGGESSYEQYF
>.|TRBV21-1|.|TRBJ2-1
TGTGCCAGCAGCAAAGACACTAGCGGGAGTGTGAACAATGAGCAGTTCTTC
CASSKDTSGSVNNEQFF
>.|TRBV4-3|TRBD1|TRBJ1-2
TGCGCCAGCAGCCCTTCTTATACAGGGGACTATGGCTACACCTTC
CASSPSYTGDYGYTF
>few|TRBV7-3|TRBD1|TRBJ1-6
TGTGCCAGCAGCGAGACAGGGGTGGGCTCACCCCTCCACTTT
CASSETGVGSPLHF
>.|TRBV7-2|.|TRBJ2-6
TGTGCCAGCAGCTCGCAGGGATTCCGCTCTGGGGCCAACGTCCTGACTTTC
CASSSQGFRSGANVLTF
>.|TRBV29-1|.|TRBJ2-7
TGCAGCGTTGACGACGGAGTCTACGAGCAGTACTTC
CSVDDGVYEQYF
>.|TRBV7-9|.|TRBJ1-5
TGTGCCAGCAGCCGGCCTGAGGGGGATCAGCCCCAGCATTTT
CASSRPEGDQPQHF